This TCR beta chain was captured in a study of blood T cell repertoires in COVID-19. About the study: Whether acute or convalescent, the COVID-19 samples came from the United States, Italy and Spain. T cells, B-cell-depleted T cells, or PBMCs supplied cDNA or gDNA.

In germline, CDR1 is LNHDA, CDR2 SQIVND (reference sequence). The CDR3 sequence is 14 residues long. Trimming left V 2 bases short and J 4 bases short, with 9 bases between. Under the authors' procedure: For nucleated cells, counts were estimated from reference gene primer amplification. Assay used: immunoSEQ multiplex PCR; TCRdb lists only in-frame clones, some missing. V and J calls and clone size follow that table, whereas D and trimming were derived from the DNA. The sample has 25,000 to 30,000 clones; around 95% are singletons. Sequenced material: peripheral blood. The rearrangement joins TRBV19 to TRBJ1-5; D not certain. This receptor was identified in a human donor with active COVID-19. The donor label of this sample is uncertain. The chain's CDR3 is CASSITERNQPQHF. The DNA for the CDR3 is TGTGCCAGTAGTATAACAGAGCGGAATCAGCCCCAGCATTTT.